The clone carrying this T cell receptor beta chain was recorded a few times. The sample is drawn from a study of early T cells in non-severe SARS-CoV-2 infection. Germline V gene data show CDR1 as DFQATT and CDR2 as SNEGSKA (reference sequence). The V and J ends lost 5 bases and 7 bases, in that order; junction bases with no gene match: 3. CDR3 size: 11 residues. Researchers tagged individual cDNA molecules with unique molecular identifiers. TCRdb reprocessed the 5' RACE reads with MiXCR, giving one entry per CDR3 protein. The data hold some 45,000 distinct CDR3 sequences, with roughly a tenth observed a single time.

Source: whole blood, taken at baseline. The TCR was taken from an adult who was a healthcare worker with PCR-confirmed SARS-CoV-2 infection or an uninfected control (not recorded which). The genes are TRBV20-1 and TRBJ1-2; 8 bases line up with TRBD1. The CDR3 sequence is CSAGTGGGYTF. CDR3 DNA: TGCAGTGCTGGAACAGGGGGTGGCTACACCTTC.